This TCR beta chain was captured in a study of follicular helper T cells after annual influenza vaccination (dated 2017 in TCRdb). Background on the whole study: After each seasonal influenza vaccination, blood samples were collected on days 0, 7 and 28. The 2013-2014 samples were cryopreserved, while the 2015 samples were processed right after collection. One week after vaccination, a second recruited cohort of approximately twelve subjects (Table S1) displayed a similar ICOS+CD38+ cTfh response. Multi-year samples were available for six subjects, with four spanning two vaccination seasons and two spanning three seasons. Some subjects were followed across successive annual vaccinations spanning the 2013-2014, 2014-2015 and 2015-2016 seasons to study recall of cTfh clones.

Library preparation employed the immunoSEQ multiplex PCR assay. Adaptive Biotechnologies carried out TCRB amplification, library preparation, sequencing and preliminary bioinformatics at Survey level resolution. From the authors' description of their analysis: Clonality was calculated in R as 1 minus normalized Shannon entropy, and the Gini index was computed with the R package ineq. Overlap score was defined as the summed counts of shared sequences divided by the total counts of all sequences in both compared samples. Significance of shared clonotypes was assessed by Fisher's exact test, with a theoretical repertoire of 10^7 TCRB sequences assumed. TCRdb took over this immuneACCESS table, retaining in-frame rearrangements with V and J assigned. Such tables are incomplete; in checked studies, under half of the missing clones stem from an unresolved V gene, and the remainder is unexplained. V and J calls and clone size are those listed in that table; D and trimming were worked out from the DNA. The sample has roughly 9,200 clones on record, approximately 83% of them singletons. The ten biggest clones cover approximately 0.58% of the sample.

About this clone: Its antigen has not been determined. No qualities accompany the bases; no much larger clone lies one base away.

Reading the label with the study, this specimen's time point is: 2013-2014 season, 7 days after vaccination. Seasonal inactivated influenza vaccine (Fluvarix) was administered to adults, and sorted blood CD4 subsets were tracked by TCRB sequencing before and after vaccination. Subjects were considered eligible if community-dwelling and if influenza vaccine had not been received in the prior 6 months. Exclusions included influenza vaccine contraindications, substance abuse, HIV/AIDS, active malignancy, immunomodulatory medication and active illness such as respiratory infection. At each time point, somewhere between roughly 40 and 110 mL of blood was taken. PBMC were isolated using Ficoll-Paque PLUS or SepMate separation. CXCR5- memory CD4 T cells were sorted as a comparison non-Tfh subset. Before DNA was extracted, the cell subsets were sorted from PBMC using a BD FACS Aria. After removal of 4 bases from V and 4 bases from J, the junction retains 13 bases not matched to a gene. For CDR1 and CDR2, the germline V gene lists SGHRS and YFSETQ. The CDR3 runs 16 residues from the cysteine to the phenylalanine. Only the CDR3 portion is preserved as DNA: 48 bases, with reading frame beginning at the first base.

Results the study describes overall, beyond this receptor: A recurrent oligoclonal ICOS+CD38+ cTfh response containing tetramer and AIM influenza-specific clonotypes was recalled by successive annual vaccinations. ICOS+CD38+ cTfh clonality correlated with the frequency of that population, and its change correlated with the change in circulating plasmablast frequency. Day 7 ICOS+CD38+ clones were most often found later in ICOS-CD38- cTfh, suggesting that subset may serve as a memory reservoir. Because only roughly 10-20% of the analyzed cells gave productive TCRB sequences, there was no way to sample rare clonotypes. In the assessment of influenza clone enrichment, the possibility that the much larger non-cTfh compartments were undersampled could not be ruled out.

This receptor was taken from an adult who received the influenza vaccine. The chain is made from TRBV5-1 and TRBJ2-5; 7 central bases correspond to TRBD1. The sequencing here drew on CXCR5- memory CD4+ T cells sorted from blood, taken 7 days after influenza vaccination. Per the publication, the cell subset or site label means: CXCR5- memory CD4 T cells. The CDR3 sequence is CASSETTGKSRETQYF. At the DNA level, the sequence is TGCGCCAGCAGCGAAACGACAGGGAAATCACGAGAGACCCAGTACTTC.